The 20 T cell receptor beta chains in this list originate from one sample, sequenced in a study of blood T cells in healthy people across ages. Then a second PCR, running roughly 7 to 11 cycles, was carried out with a sample-barcoded 5' primer and a J-beta primer mix. TCRdb recomputed calls from the 5' RACE reads with MiXCR, one row per CDR3 protein. The sample yields 550,000 to 600,000 distinct CDR3 sequences, around 48% seen once. The sequencing sample was made of blood. Receptors originate from a man older than 75 in good health.

The V and J genes are TRBV6-6 and TRBJ2-3, with 7 bases lining up with TRBD1. Germline trimming cut 5 bases from V and 0 bases from J; bases unmatched to any gene: 8. The CDR3 length is 16 residues. Germline CDR1 and CDR2: MNHNY and SVGAGI (reference sequence). Written as DNA, the CDR3 is TGTGCCAGCAGTAGAAACAGGGGTACTAGCACAGATACGCAGTATTTT. The encoded protein is CASSRNRGTSTDTQYF.

A few counts support this clonotype. The chain couples TRBV7-2 to TRBJ2-5; 10 bases are a match to TRBD2. Germline V lookup: CDR1 SGHTA, CDR2 FQGNSA. J was trimmed by 2 bases and V by 3 bases; bases with no gene match: 0. The CDR3 loop spans 14 amino acids. CDR3: CASSFSGRQETQYF. CDR3 bases: TGTGCCAGCAGCTTTAGCGGGAGGCAAGAGACCCAGTACTTC.

This clonotype was counted only a few times. The V gene is TRBV5-1, the J gene TRBJ2-3; possibly TRBD2 for D (6 bases). The CDR3 is 15 amino acids. Germline V CDR1 and CDR2: SGHRS, YFSETQ. Trimming took off 3 bases at V and 3 bases at J, with 14 bases between the two ends. The CDR3: CASSSGGTQTDTQYF. As DNA, the CDR3 is TGCGCCAGCAGCTCGGGCGGGACGCAGACAGATACGCAGTATTTT. The whole variable domain, remainder taken from reference TRBV5-1 and TRBJ2-3, is KAGVTQTPRYLIKTRGQQVTLSCSPISGHRSVSWYQQTPGQGLQFLFEYFSETQRNKGNFPGRFSGRQFSNSRSEMNVSTLELGDSALYLCASSSGGTQTDTQYFGPGTRLTVL.

V gene TRBV9 combines with J gene TRBJ1-1, with D perhaps matching TRBD1 (6 bases). This CDR3 spans 15 amino acids. CDR1 and CDR2 from the germline V gene are SGDLS and YYNGEE. Trimming removed 0 bases at V and 1 base at J, with 10 bases between. The CDR3 DNA follows: TGTGCCAGCAGCGTAGATTGGGGACAGAACACTGAAGCTTTCTTT. It specifies CASSVDWGQNTEAFF.

The V and J genes are TRBV3-1 and TRBJ1-1; D remains unclear. Germline CDR1 reads LGHDT; CDR2 reads YNNKEL (reference sequence). This CDR3 contains 14 residues. Trimming removed 5 bases from V and 3 bases from J, with 13 bases in between. This CDR3 reads CASSNPDGYTEAFF. In DNA form, the CDR3 reads TGTGCCAGCAGCAACCCGGACGGCTACACTGAAGCTTTCTTT.

This clonotype has ten or more counts. The V call is TRBV6-6, the J call TRBJ1-5; TRBD1 matches at 8 bases. The CDR3 runs to 15 residues. J gave up 6 bases and V 6 bases, and 10 bases lay outside the gene matches. The germline V gene has CDR1 MNHNY and CDR2 SVGAGI (reference sequence). The DNA of the CDR3 is TGTGCCAGCAGATACGGACAGGGTCTGAGTCAGCCCCAGCATTTT. Translating gives CASRYGQGLSQPQHF.

A few counts support this clonotype. The rearrangement uses TRBV4-2 and TRBJ1-1; TRBD1 might be the D (6 bases). Germline V CDR1 and CDR2: LGHNA, YNFKEQ. CDR3 size: 15 residues. V was shortened by 1 base and J by 7 bases, with 16 bases between the two germline ends. CDR3 bases: TGTGCCAGCAGCCAAGCTGCTAGGGGGTCCCTTGAAGCTTTCTTT. Its protein product is CASSQAARGSLEAFF.

This clonotype was seen only a few times. The V call is TRBV5-1, the J call TRBJ1-2; possible D gene TRBD1, 6 bases. V lost 6 bases and J lost 5, with 8 bases in between. The CDR3 length is 11 residues. Germline values: CDR1 SGHRS, CDR2 YFSETQ. CDR3 coding DNA: TGCGCCAGCACAGGGGAGTATGGCTACACCTTC. This encodes CASTGEYGYTF.

The chain recombines TRBV5-1 with TRBJ2-1, with D perhaps being TRBD1 or TRBD2 (5 bases each). Between the trimmed V and J ends, which lost 4 bases and 1 base, there was a span of 27 bases. The germline V gene encodes CDR1 SGHRS and CDR2 YFSETQ. CDR3 length: 20 residues. CDR3 DNA sequence: TGCGCCAGCAGCGCGGCGGGCTATGGGTCGGGGCCTAGGTCCTACAATGAGCAGTTCTTC. Its translation: CASSAAGYGSGPRSYNEQFF.

This clonotype was seen many times. J is TRBJ2-1 and V is TRBV7-6, with 15 bases lining up with TRBD2. Trimming cost V 5 bases and J 7 bases; bases outside gene matches: 6. This CDR3 comprises 16 residues. Germline V CDR1 and CDR2: SGHVS, FNYEAQ. The CDR3 here is CASSPRTSGGGNEQFF. The DNA of the CDR3 is TGTGCCAGCAGCCCTCGGACTAGCGGGGGGGGGAATGAGCAGTTCTTC.

The chain uses TRBV30 and TRBJ2-1, with D unresolved. The CDR3 covers 14 residues. Trimming took 1 base from V and 1 from J, leaving 8 bases between them. The germline CDR1 and CDR2 sequences are GTSNPN and SVGIG (reference sequence). CDR3 region: CAWSGGGSYNEQFF. The CDR3 DNA reads TGTGCCTGGAGTGGCGGCGGATCCTACAATGAGCAGTTCTTC.

The rearrangement uses TRBV20-1 and TRBJ2-4; the D call may be TRBD1 or TRBD2 (5 bases each). This CDR3 region has 15 residues. Germline-derived CDR1 and CDR2 are DFQATT and SNEGSKA (reference sequence). Trimming left V 3 bases short and J 9 bases short, with 21 bases between. CDR3: CSARTRAGPLGIQYF. The CDR3, as DNA: TGCAGTGCTAGGACGCGGGCAGGGCCTTTGGGCATTCAGTACTTC.

In this sample, this clonotype turned up a few times. This sequence joins TRBV10-3 and TRBJ2-3; the D gene could be TRBD1 or TRBD2 (7 bases each). CDR3 length equals 14 residues. In germline, CDR1 is ENHRY, CDR2 SYGVKD. V lost 5 bases and J 0 bases, leaving 9 bases between the germline ends. CDR3 coding DNA: TGTGCCATCAGTCAGGGGGGGAGCACAGATACGCAGTATTTT. The encoded protein is CAISQGGSTDTQYF.

This chain joins TRBV29-1 and TRBJ1-2; the D is unclear. This CDR3 comprises 14 residues. Germline-derived CDR1 and CDR2 are SQVTM and ANQGSEA. V was shortened by 4 bases and J by 7 bases, with 19 bases between the two germline ends. The CDR3 region is CSVVNLAVDIGYTF. The CDR3 DNA follows: TGCAGCGTTGTTAATTTGGCCGTGGATATTGGCTACACCTTC.

This clonotype was recorded once. The rearrangement joins TRBV6-6 to TRBJ2-2; unclear D gene. From germline, CDR1 is MNHNY and CDR2 SVGAGI (reference sequence). V was pared by 4 bases and J by 6 bases, with 0 bases between. This CDR3 has 10 amino acids. The CDR3 DNA sequence: TGTGCCAGCAGTTCCGGGGAGCTGTTTTTT. It specifies CASSSGELFF.

A few counts support this clonotype. V is TRBV9 and J is TRBJ1-1; D call uncertain. CDR3 length: 13 amino acids. Trimming cost V 0 bases and J 4 bases, with 7 bases left between them. Germline loops: CDR1 SGDLS, CDR2 YYNGEE. The CDR3 nucleotides are TGTGCCAGCAGCGTAGGGGTGGGCACTGAAGCTTTCTTT. As protein: CASSVGVGTEAFF.

The rearrangement links TRBV6-5 to TRBJ1-2, with D unclear. V lost 7 bases, J lost 8 bases, and 17 bases lay in between. Per the germline V gene, CDR1 is MNHEY and CDR2 is SVGAGI. The CDR3 contains 13 residues. The CDR3 DNA follows: TGTGCCAGCACTGCCTCCAGGCGATGGGGCTACACCTTC. Translation: CASTASRRWGYTF.

This clonotype was picked up many times. A much larger clone sits a single nucleotide away, making a read error possible. The chain combines TRBV6-5 with TRBJ2-7; no definite D call. V gave up 0 bases and J gave up 7 bases, with 13 bases separating them. Per the germline V gene, CDR1 is MNHEY and CDR2 is SVGAGI. The CDR3 length is 14 residues. The CDR3 region has the DNA TGTGCCAGCAGTTACTCTCCGACTCGGAATGAGCAGTACTTC. Translating it yields CASSYSPTRNEQYF.

CDR3 region: CASSHPGQINQPQHF. CDR3 in DNA: TGCGCCAGCAGCCATCCCGGACAGATCAATCAGCCCCAGCATTTT. The chain is built from TRBV4-1 and TRBJ1-5; possible D gene TRBD1, 6 bases. Trimming removed 3 bases at V and 3 bases at J, with 12 bases between. Germline CDR1 and CDR2: MGHRA and YSYEKL. There are 15 residues in the CDR3.

The sample holds a few counts of this clonotype. The V and J genes are TRBV5-1 and TRBJ1-1, with 7 positions matching TRBD1. V was pared by 4 bases and J by 2 bases, with 8 bases of the junction left unmatched. CDR1 is SGHRS and CDR2 is YFSETQ in the germline V gene. The CDR3 is 15 residues long. The CDR3 sequence is CASSERTGANTEAFF. CDR3 coding DNA: TGCGCCAGCAGCGAAAGGACAGGAGCTAACACTGAAGCTTTCTTT.